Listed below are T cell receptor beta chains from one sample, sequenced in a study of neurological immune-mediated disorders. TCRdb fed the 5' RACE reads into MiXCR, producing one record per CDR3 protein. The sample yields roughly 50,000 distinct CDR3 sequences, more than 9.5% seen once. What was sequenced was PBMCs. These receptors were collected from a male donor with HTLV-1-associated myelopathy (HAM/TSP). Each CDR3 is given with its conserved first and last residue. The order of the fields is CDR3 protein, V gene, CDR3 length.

CDR3 protein: CASRYRDRGIGEQFF
V gene: TRBV7-9
CDR3 length: 15

CDR3 protein: CASSLTGFGGYTF
V gene: TRBV12-3/TRBV12-4
CDR3 length: 13

CDR3 protein: CASSVGGTGPQHF
V gene: TRBV9
CDR3 length: 13

CDR3 protein: CASSPRQNSPLHF
V gene: TRBV9
CDR3 length: 13

CDR3 protein: CSAKGAGEKLFF
V gene: TRBV20-1
CDR3 length: 12

CDR3 protein: CAISVLAGGPDEQYF
V gene: TRBV10-3
CDR3 length: 15

CDR3 protein: CASSSAGLAGGINYNEQFF
V gene: TRBV5-1
CDR3 length: 19

CDR3 protein: CAGRGGASSPLHF
V gene: TRBV6-6
CDR3 length: 13

CDR3 protein: CASSLGPSGETQYF
V gene: TRBV7-2
CDR3 length: 14

CDR3 protein: CASTTSGGSGEQFF
V gene: TRBV7-8
CDR3 length: 14

CDR3 protein: CSARDLETQYF
V gene: TRBV20-1
CDR3 length: 11

CDR3 protein: CASSTGQDYGYTF
V gene: TRBV12-3/TRBV12-4
CDR3 length: 13

CDR3 protein: CASSQDRRGANTIYF
V gene: TRBV4-3
CDR3 length: 15